This passage covers 2 T cell receptor beta chains from one sample sequenced in a study of blood T cell repertoires in COVID-19. This table comes from immunoSEQ multiplex PCR, and its TCRdb copy is limited to in-frame clones, with some not included. This sample has fewer than 450,000 clones, with around 88% found just once. Specimen: peripheral blood. These receptors were taken from a woman in her forties or fifties with COVID-19, enrolled during active disease.

The J gene is TRBJ2-1, the V gene TRBV19; 7 positions match TRBD1. This CDR3 region has 18 residues. Germline V gene lookup returns CDR1 LNHDA and CDR2 SQIVND (reference sequence). J was trimmed by 5 bases and V by 6 bases; bases with no gene match: 19. The CDR3 DNA reads TGTGCCAGTAGGTTGAGGACAGGAGGTTACCTTACCAACAATGAGCAGTTCTTC. This translates into CASRLRTGGYLTNNEQFF.

In the case of this clone: The sample carries other DNA sequences with the same CDR3. This chain links TRBV19 with TRBJ2-7; D remains unclear. The CDR3 loop spans 11 amino acids. V lost 4 bases and J lost 2, with 3 bases in between. Germline values: CDR1 LNHDA, CDR2 SQIVND (reference sequence). Here the CDR3 reads CASSNTYEQYF. The CDR3 DNA sequence: TGTGCCAGTAGTAATACCTACGAGCAGTACTTC.